This is a list of T cell receptor beta chains from one sample in a study of Tregs in tolerant kidney transplant recipients. Only in-frame clones appear in the TCRdb table, and some are missing; sequencing was by immunoSEQ multiplex PCR. The sample holds some 240,000 clones, roughly 84% seen once. The sequencing input was CD4+ T cells from blood. These receptors came from a human donor in good health. CDR3s include the opening cysteine and the closing phenylalanine or tryptophan. The D gene is left open where the match is weak. For some rows the clone size is stated as once, few or many, or as a class when expanded; others skip it.

>TRBD2|16|.|TRBV5-1|TRBJ2-1
CASSLPGVAGGNEQFF
TGCGCCAGCAGCTTGCCCGGGGTAGCGGGAGGCAATGAGCAGTTCTTC
>TRBD2|14|.|TRBV7-2|TRBJ2-5
CASSLTSGSETQYF
TGTGCCAGCAGCTTAACTAGCGGGTCCGAGACCCAGTACTTC
>.|15|.|TRBV5-1|TRBJ1-4
CASSFGSATNEKLFF
TGCGCCAGCAGCTTTGGCAGTGCAACTAATGAAAAACTGTTTTTT
>.|13|.|TRBV29-1|TRBJ1-5
CSVEVNSNQPQHF
TGCAGCGTTGAAGTCAATAGCAATCAGCCCCAGCATTTT
>.|13|once|TRBV9|TRBJ1-6
CASSVEENSPLHF
TGTGCCAGCAGCGTAGAGGAGAATTCACCCCTCCACTTT
>.|13|.|TRBV30|TRBJ1-1
CAWTSSPNTEAFF
TGTGCCTGGACCTCGAGTCCGAACACTGAAGCTTTCTTT
>TRBD2|18|once|TRBV11-1|TRBJ2-3
CASSLRTSGGGVTDTQYF
TGTGCCAGCAGCCTCCGGACTAGCGGGGGGGGAGTCACAGATACGCAGTATTTT
>TRBD1|14|.|TRBV6-1|TRBJ1-5
CASRTTGGNQPQHF
TGTGCCAGCAGAACAACAGGGGGCAATCAGCCCCAGCATTTT
>.|14|few|TRBV6-5|TRBJ1-3
CASSYGSSGNTIYF
TGTGCCAGCAGTTACGGATCCTCTGGAAACACCATATATTTT
>.|15|.|TRBV27|TRBJ1-6
CASSLQGTKDSPLHF
TGTGCCAGCAGTTTACAGGGGACCAAGGATTCACCCCTCCACTTT
>.|14|.|TRBV9|TRBJ1-2
CASSVDPGSYGYTF
TGTGCCAGCAGCGTAGATCCAGGCTCCTATGGCTACACCTTC
>.|16|.|TRBV6-1|TRBJ2-3
CASSEVGTSRADTQYF
TGTGCCAGCAGTGAAGTTGGGACAAGTAGGGCAGATACGCAGTATTTT
>TRBD1|14|.|TRBV7-2|TRBJ2-7
CASSLQGTGEQQYF
TGTGCCAGCAGCTTACAAGGGACAGGGGAACAACAGTACTTC
>.|17|.|TRBV4-1|TRBJ2-3
CASSQRPLAASTDTQYF
TGCGCCAGCAGCCAACGACCTTTAGCGGCTAGCACAGATACGCAGTATTTT
>.|15|.|TRBV5-1|TRBJ2-5
CASSLGGSEQETQYF
TGCGCCAGCAGCTTGGGTGGGTCAGAACAAGAGACCCAGTACTTC
>.|15|.|TRBV18|TRBJ1-1
CASSSLGQANTEAFF
TGTGCCAGCTCCTCCCTAGGGCAGGCGAACACTGAAGCTTTCTTT
>.|14|.|TRBV30|TRBJ2-7
CAWTAQRLSYEQYF
TGTGCCTGGACTGCCCAGAGACTATCCTACGAGCAGTACTTC
>.|15|.|TRBV7-3|TRBJ2-2
CASSQDSPGTGELFF
TGTGCCAGCAGCCAGGACTCCCCGGGCACCGGGGAGCTGTTTTTT
>TRBD1|15|.|TRBV6-6|TRBJ1-5
CASTKGQGDRRLQHF
TGTGCCAGCACCAAGGGACAGGGGGATCGAAGGCTCCAGCATTTT
>TRBD2|19|.|TRBV7-8|TRBJ2-3
CASSPDRAGGQFSTDTQYF
TGTGCCAGCAGCCCCGACCGGGCGGGGGGCCAGTTTAGCACAGATACGCAGTATTTT
>.|15|once|TRBV19|TRBJ2-3
CASSIQGRGTDTQYF
TGTGCCAGTAGTATACAGGGTAGGGGCACAGATACGCAGTATTTT
>.|15|.|TRBV5-1|TRBJ1-6
CASSLATAYNSPLHF
TGCGCCAGCAGCTTGGCGACAGCTTATAATTCACCCCTCCACTTT
>.|14|few|TRBV6-1|TRBJ1-2
CASSEAGRAYGYTF
TGTGCCAGCAGTGAAGCAGGACGGGCATATGGCTACACCTTC
>.|14|few|TRBV4-2|TRBJ1-1
CASSQAVRMAEAFF
TGTGCCAGCAGCCAGGCGGTGCGAATGGCTGAAGCTTTCTTT
>TRBD2|15|.|TRBV5-1|TRBJ2-2
CASSLGLAVTGELFF
TGCGCCAGCAGCTTGGGTCTAGCGGTTACCGGGGAGCTGTTTTTT
>.|17|.|TRBV21-1|TRBJ2-1
CASSNGQGRYSYNEQFF
TGTGCCAGCAGCAACGGACAGGGTAGATACTCCTACAATGAGCAGTTCTTC
>TRBD2|17|.|TRBV11-2|TRBJ2-7
CASSLKRLAGKSYEQYF
TGTGCCAGCAGCTTAAAACGCCTAGCGGGGAAATCCTACGAGCAGTACTTC
>TRBD1|13|.|TRBV29-1|TRBJ1-5
CSVGQGGTQPQHF
TGCAGCGTGGGACAGGGGGGCACTCAGCCCCAGCATTTT
>.|11|.|TRBV28|TRBJ2-7
CASKTYYEQYF
TGTGCCAGCAAAACATACTACGAGCAGTACTTC
>.|13|.|TRBV30|TRBJ2-5
CAWSPVVAGTQYF
TGTGCCTGGAGTCCCGTGGTGGCAGGGACCCAGTACTTC
>TRBD1|16|.|TRBV25-1|TRBJ2-1
CASSVYRGVGNNEQFF
TGTGCCAGCAGTGTCTACAGGGGTGTGGGGAACAATGAGCAGTTCTTC
>.|15|.|TRBV6-5|TRBJ2-7
CASSQSREQGGGQYF
TGTGCCAGCAGTCAATCCCGGGAGCAGGGAGGTGGGCAGTACTTC
>TRBD2|14|.|TRBV18|TRBJ2-1
CARDSSGRFGEQFF
TGTGCCAGGGATAGTAGCGGGAGGTTTGGTGAGCAGTTCTTC
>TRBD2|15|.|TRBV5-1|TRBJ2-3
CASSLQASGADTQYF
TGCGCCAGCAGCTTGCAGGCTAGCGGAGCAGATACGCAGTATTTT
>.|17|.|TRBV9|TRBJ1-4
CASSVDSGGSWNEKLFF
TGTGCCAGCAGCGTAGATTCGGGGGGGTCCTGGAATGAAAAACTGTTTTTT
>.|15|few|TRBV7-9|TRBJ2-1
CASSLSGHSYNEQFF
TGTGCCAGCAGTCTTAGCGGACACTCCTACAATGAGCAGTTCTTC
>TRBD2|17|few|TRBV29-1|TRBJ2-1
CGLRGTSGREQRDEQFF
TGCGGATTGAGGGGGACTAGCGGGAGGGAGCAGCGGGATGAGCAGTTCTTC
>.|13|.|TRBV10-1|TRBJ1-1
CASSEVTGWGAFF
TGCGCCAGCAGTGAGGTTACAGGGTGGGGAGCTTTCTTT
>.|17|.|TRBV12-5|TRBJ1-2
CASAAVLGAQSTYGYTF
TGTGCTAGTGCCGCGGTTTTGGGGGCCCAATCTACCTATGGCTACACCTTC
>.|16|few|TRBV27|TRBJ2-1
CASSFGGRGLYNEQFF
TGTGCCAGCAGTTTTGGGGGGCGCGGCTTATACAATGAGCAGTTCTTC
>TRBD1|14|.|TRBV5-6|TRBJ1-1
CASTGQGADTEAFF
TGTGCCAGCACGGGACAGGGGGCAGACACTGAAGCTTTCTTT
>.|11|.|TRBV15|TRBJ1-2
CATSRDSGYTF
TGTGCCACCAGCAGAGATTCGGGCTACACCTTC
>.|14|.|TRBV5-1|TRBJ2-3
CASSAPDSTDTQYF
TGCGCCAGCAGCGCTCCGGATAGCACAGATACGCAGTATTTT
>.|11|.|TRBV6-5|TRBJ2-1
CASSYNNEQFF
TGTGCCAGCAGTTACAACAATGAGCAGTTCTTC
>TRBD1|15|.|TRBV2|TRBJ1-2
CASSGGTGRGNGYTF
TGTGCCAGCAGTGGCGGGACAGGGCGAGGGAATGGCTACACCTTC
>.|14|.|TRBV19|TRBJ2-1
CASSIPVSYNEQFF
TGTGCCAGTAGTATTCCCGTCTCCTACAATGAGCAGTTCTTC
>TRBD1|16|.|TRBV7-3|TRBJ2-1
CASSNPGTGIRGEQFF
TGTGCCAGCAGCAACCCCGGGACAGGGATACGTGGTGAGCAGTTCTTC
>TRBD1|15|.|TRBV29-1|TRBJ1-1
CSAGARGPLNTEAFF
TGCAGCGCCGGAGCCAGGGGGCCTCTTAACACTGAAGCTTTCTTT
>TRBD1|16|.|TRBV6-5|TRBJ1-4
CASSSTGQGTGEKLFF
TGTGCCAGCAGTTCCACGGGACAGGGCACGGGTGAAAAACTGTTTTTT
>.|14|.|TRBV5-6|TRBJ2-3
CASSLGKGSDTQYF
TGTGCCAGCAGCTTGGGGAAGGGGAGTGATACGCAGTATTTT
>TRBD2|16|.|TRBV2|TRBJ2-7
CASTRRASGSSYEQYF
TGTGCCAGCACTCGAAGGGCTAGCGGGAGCTCCTACGAGCAGTACTTC
>TRBD2|15|.|TRBV5-1|TRBJ2-1
CASSSGTSGNNEQFF
TGCGCCAGCAGCTCAGGGACTAGCGGTAACAATGAGCAGTTCTTC